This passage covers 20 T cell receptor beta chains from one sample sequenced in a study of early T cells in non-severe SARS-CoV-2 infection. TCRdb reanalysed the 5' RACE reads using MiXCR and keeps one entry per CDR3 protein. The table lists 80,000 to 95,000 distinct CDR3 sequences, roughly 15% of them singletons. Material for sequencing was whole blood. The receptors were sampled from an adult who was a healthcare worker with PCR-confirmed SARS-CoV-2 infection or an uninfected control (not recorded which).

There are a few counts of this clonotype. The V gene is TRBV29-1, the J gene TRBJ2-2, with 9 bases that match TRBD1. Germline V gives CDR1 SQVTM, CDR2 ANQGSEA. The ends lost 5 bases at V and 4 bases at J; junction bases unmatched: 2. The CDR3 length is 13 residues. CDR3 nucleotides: TGCAGCGTTTCGACAGGGGGCACCGGGGAGCTGTTTTTT. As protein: CSVSTGGTGELFF.

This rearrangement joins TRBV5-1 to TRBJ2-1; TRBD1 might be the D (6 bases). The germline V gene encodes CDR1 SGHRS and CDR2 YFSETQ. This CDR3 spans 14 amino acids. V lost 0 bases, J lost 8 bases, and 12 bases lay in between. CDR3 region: CASSLDQGFDEQFF. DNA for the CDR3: TGCGCCAGCAGCTTGGATCAGGGGTTCGATGAGCAGTTCTTC.

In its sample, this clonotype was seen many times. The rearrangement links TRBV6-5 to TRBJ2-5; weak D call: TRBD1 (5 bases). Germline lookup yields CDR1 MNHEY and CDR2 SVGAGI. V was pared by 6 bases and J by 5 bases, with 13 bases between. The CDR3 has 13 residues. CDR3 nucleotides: TGTGCCAGCAGGTTTCCAGGGCGCGAGACCCAGTACTTC. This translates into CASRFPGRETQYF.

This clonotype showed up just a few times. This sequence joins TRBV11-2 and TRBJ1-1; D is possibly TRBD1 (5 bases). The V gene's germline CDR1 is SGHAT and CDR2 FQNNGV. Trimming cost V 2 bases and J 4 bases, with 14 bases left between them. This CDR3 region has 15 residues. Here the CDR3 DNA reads TGTGCCAGCAGCTTATCCCCGACAGTCAGCACTGAAGCTTTCTTT. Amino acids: CASSLSPTVSTEAFF.

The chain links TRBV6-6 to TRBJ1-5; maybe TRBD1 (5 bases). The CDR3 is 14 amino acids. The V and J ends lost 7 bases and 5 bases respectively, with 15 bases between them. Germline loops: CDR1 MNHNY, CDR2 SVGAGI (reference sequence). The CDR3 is CASIGAQRDQPQHF. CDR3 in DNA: TGTGCCAGCATAGGGGCGCAACGGGATCAGCCCCAGCATTTT.

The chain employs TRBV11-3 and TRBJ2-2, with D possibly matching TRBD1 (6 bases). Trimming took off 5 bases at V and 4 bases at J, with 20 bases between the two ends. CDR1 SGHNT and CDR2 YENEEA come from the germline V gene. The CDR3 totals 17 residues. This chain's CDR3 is CASSHQMGAGGTGELFF. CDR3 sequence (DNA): TGTGCCAGCAGCCACCAAATGGGGGCTGGGGGCACCGGGGAGCTGTTTTTT.

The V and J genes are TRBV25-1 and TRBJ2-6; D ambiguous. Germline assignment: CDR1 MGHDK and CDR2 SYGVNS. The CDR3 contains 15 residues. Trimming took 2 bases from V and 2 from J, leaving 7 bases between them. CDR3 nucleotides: TGTGCCAGCAGTGAAGAAGGGACTGGGGCCAACGTCCTGACTTTC. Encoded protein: CASSEEGTGANVLTF.

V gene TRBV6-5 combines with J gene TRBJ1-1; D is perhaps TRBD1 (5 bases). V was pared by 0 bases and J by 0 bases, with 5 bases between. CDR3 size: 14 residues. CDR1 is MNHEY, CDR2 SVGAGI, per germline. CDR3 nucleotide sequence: TGTGCCAGCAGTTACTCAGGGGTGAACACTGAAGCTTTCTTT. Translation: CASSYSGVNTEAFF.

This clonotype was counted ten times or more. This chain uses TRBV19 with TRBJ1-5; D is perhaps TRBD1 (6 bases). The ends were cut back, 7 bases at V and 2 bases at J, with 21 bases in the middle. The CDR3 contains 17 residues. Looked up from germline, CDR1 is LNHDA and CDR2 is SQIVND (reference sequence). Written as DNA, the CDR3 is TGTGCCAGTACCCTTGGAGGGGCGGGGGCTGGCAATCAGCCCCAGCATTTT. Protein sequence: CASTLGGAGAGNQPQHF.

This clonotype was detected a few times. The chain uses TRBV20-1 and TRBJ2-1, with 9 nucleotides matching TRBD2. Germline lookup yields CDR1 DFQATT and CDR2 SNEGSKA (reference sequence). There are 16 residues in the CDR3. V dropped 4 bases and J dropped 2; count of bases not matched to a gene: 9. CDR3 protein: CSAIESGGPTYNEQFF. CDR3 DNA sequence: TGCAGTGCTATAGAGAGCGGGGGGCCTACCTACAATGAGCAGTTCTTC.

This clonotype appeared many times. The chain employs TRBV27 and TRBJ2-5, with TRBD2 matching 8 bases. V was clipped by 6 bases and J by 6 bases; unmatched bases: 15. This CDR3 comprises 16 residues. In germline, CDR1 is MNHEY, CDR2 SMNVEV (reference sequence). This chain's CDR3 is CASSPHRLATIQTQYF. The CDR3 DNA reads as TGTGCCAGCAGCCCTCACCGACTAGCGACTATACAGACCCAGTACTTC.

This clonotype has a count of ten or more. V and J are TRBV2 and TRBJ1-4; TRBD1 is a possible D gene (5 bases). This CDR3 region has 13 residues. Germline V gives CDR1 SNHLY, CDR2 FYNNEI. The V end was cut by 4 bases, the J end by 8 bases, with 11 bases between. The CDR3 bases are TGTGCCAGCAGTGCCAGGGTCGGGGAAAAACTGTTTTTT. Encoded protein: CASSARVGEKLFF.

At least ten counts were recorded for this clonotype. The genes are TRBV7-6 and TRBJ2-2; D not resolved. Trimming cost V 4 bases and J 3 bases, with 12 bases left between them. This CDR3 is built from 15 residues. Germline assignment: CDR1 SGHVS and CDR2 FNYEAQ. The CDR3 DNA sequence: TGTGCCAGCAGCTGGACGGCTGGATACACCGGGGAGCTGTTTTTT. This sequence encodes CASSWTAGYTGELFF.

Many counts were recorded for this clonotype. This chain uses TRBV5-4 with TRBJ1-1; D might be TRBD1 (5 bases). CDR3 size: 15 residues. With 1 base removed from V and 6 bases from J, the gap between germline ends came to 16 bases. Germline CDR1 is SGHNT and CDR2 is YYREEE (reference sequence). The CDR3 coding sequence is TGTGCCAGCAGCTTGTTGTTTCGTAAAGGGGCTGAAGCTTTCTTT. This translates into CASSLLFRKGAEAFF.

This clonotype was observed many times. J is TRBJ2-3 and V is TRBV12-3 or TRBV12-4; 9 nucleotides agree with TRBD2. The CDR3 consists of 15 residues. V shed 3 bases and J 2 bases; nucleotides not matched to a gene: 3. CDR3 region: CASSLPSGATDTQYF. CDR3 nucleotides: TGTGCCAGCAGTTTGCCTAGCGGGGCCACAGATACGCAGTATTTT.

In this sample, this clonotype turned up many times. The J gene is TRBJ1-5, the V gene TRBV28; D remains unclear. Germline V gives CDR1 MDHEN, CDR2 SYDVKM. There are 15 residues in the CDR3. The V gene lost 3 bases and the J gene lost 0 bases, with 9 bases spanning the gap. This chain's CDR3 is CASSFSGNSNQPQHF. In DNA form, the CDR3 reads TGTGCCAGCAGTTTTTCCGGAAATAGCAATCAGCCCCAGCATTTT. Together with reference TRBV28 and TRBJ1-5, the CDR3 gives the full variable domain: DVKVTQSSRYLVKRTGEKVFLECVQDMDHENMFWYRQDPGLGLRLIYFSYDVKMKEKGDIPEGYSVSREKKERFSLILESASTNQTSMYLCASSFSGNSNQPQHFGDGTRLSIL.

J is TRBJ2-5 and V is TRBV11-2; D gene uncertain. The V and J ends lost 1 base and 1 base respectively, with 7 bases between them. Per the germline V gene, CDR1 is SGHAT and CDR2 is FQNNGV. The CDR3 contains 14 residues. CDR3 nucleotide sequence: TGTGCCAGCAGCTTAGCAGGAACCCAAGAGACCCAGTACTTC. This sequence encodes CASSLAGTQETQYF.

Here the CDR3 DNA reads TGTGCCAGCAGCGAGGGACAGGAAAACATTCAGTACTTC. It yields the protein CASSEGQENIQYF. The chain has TRBV9 and TRBJ2-4, with 8 nucleotides matching TRBD1. CDR3 length equals 13 residues. CDR1 and CDR2 from the germline V gene are SGDLS and YYNGEE. Losses at the gene ends were 3 bases for V and 5 bases for J; bases not matched to a gene: 1.

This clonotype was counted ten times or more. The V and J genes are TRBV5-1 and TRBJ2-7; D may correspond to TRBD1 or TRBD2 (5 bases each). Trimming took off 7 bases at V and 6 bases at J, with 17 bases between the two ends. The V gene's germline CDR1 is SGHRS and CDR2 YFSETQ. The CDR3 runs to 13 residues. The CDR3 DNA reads TGCGCCAGCGGGACGCTAGGGCCCGGCGAGCAGTACTTC. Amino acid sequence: CASGTLGPGEQYF.

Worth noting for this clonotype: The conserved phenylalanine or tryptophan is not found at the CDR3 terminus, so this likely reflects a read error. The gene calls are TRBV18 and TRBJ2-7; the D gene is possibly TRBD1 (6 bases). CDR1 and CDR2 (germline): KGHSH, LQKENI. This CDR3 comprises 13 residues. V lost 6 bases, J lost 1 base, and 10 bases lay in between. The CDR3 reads CASSQTGSYEQYS. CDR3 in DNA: TGTGCCAGCTCGCAGACAGGATCCTACGAGCAGTACTCC.